Presented here are 29 T cell receptor beta chains from one specimen sequenced in a study of CD8+ T cells in alopecia areata. The treatment is: oral pan-JAK inhibitor, 5-10 mg twice daily. Once RNA had been extracted, it was reverse transcribed into cDNA to act as the sequencing template. Using immunoSEQ multiplex PCR, the repertoire was profiled, and TCRdb retains in-frame clones only, with some absent. The repertoire consists of 150,000 to 200,000 clones, with more than 55% occurring once and the leading ten covering about 1.3%. Sequences were derived from CD4+ T cells sorted from blood, sampled between weeks 49 and 50, from a patient treated with tofacitinib. The receptors were sampled from a human donor with alopecia areata.

The chain uses TRBV6-6 and TRBJ1-1; unclear D gene. Germline loops: CDR1 MNHNY, CDR2 SVGAGI (reference sequence). The CDR3 is 12 amino acids. Trimming took off 6 bases at V and 6 bases at J, with 11 bases between the two ends. CDR3 region: CASSPITAEAFF. The CDR3 DNA sequence: TGTGCCAGCAGCCCCATTACGGCTGAAGCTTTCTTT.

This clone came up a few times. The V call is TRBV14, the J call TRBJ1-2, with 10 bases aligning to TRBD1. The junction had 6 bases not matched to a gene; V was cut back by 4 bases and J by 4 bases. CDR3 size: 15 residues. The germline V gene has CDR1 SGHDN and CDR2 FVKESK. The CDR3 region is CASSPFGTGAYGYTF. The CDR3 nucleotides are TGTGCCAGCAGCCCGTTTGGGACAGGGGCCTATGGCTACACCTTC.

This clone came up a few times. The genes are TRBV28 and TRBJ1-4; D is perhaps TRBD1 (5 bases). The germline CDR1 and CDR2 sequences are MDHEN and SYDVKM. CDR3 length equals 15 residues. The V and J ends lost 6 bases and 0 bases respectively, with 11 bases between them. This CDR3 is CASRTRGATNEKLFF. In DNA, the CDR3 is TGTGCCAGCAGGACGAGGGGTGCAACTAATGAAAAACTGTTTTTT.

This chain connects TRBV11-3 to TRBJ2-3; either TRBD1 or TRBD2 may fit D (5 bases each). In germline, CDR1 is SGHNT, CDR2 YENEEA. The germline V and J ends were trimmed by 1 base and 1 base, with 12 bases remaining between them. This CDR3 is built from 16 residues. CDR3 region: CASSLGDLGGTDTQYF. The DNA for the CDR3 is TGTGCCAGCAGCTTAGGGGACCTGGGGGGCACAGATACGCAGTATTTT.

In its sample, this clone was seen once. This chain joins TRBV10-3 and TRBJ2-5; the match to TRBD1 covers 8 bases. Unmatched junction bases numbered 4, after V lost 6 bases and J lost 4 bases. Germline CDR1 and CDR2: ENHRY and SYGVKD. The CDR3 contains 13 residues. This CDR3 reads CAIRTGVVETQYF. The CDR3 nucleotides are TGTGCCATCAGGACAGGGGTGGTAGAGACCCAGTACTTC.

J is TRBJ1-2 and V is TRBV30; 7 bases are shared with TRBD1. CDR3 length equals 14 residues. Looked up from germline, CDR1 is GTSNPN and CDR2 is SVGIG (reference sequence). Trimming took 1 base from V and 6 from J; bases not matched to a gene: 8. CDR3: CAWSADRDINGYTF. As DNA, the CDR3 is TGTGCCTGGAGTGCCGACAGGGATATCAATGGCTACACCTTC. Supplemented by reference TRBV30 and TRBJ1-2, the full variable domain reads SQTIHQWPATLVQPVGSPLSLECTVEGTSNPNLYWYRQAAGRGLQLLFYSVGIGQISSEVPQNLSASRPQDRQFILSSKKLLLSDSGFYLCAWSADRDINGYTFGSGTRLTVV.

The V gene is TRBV14, the J gene TRBJ2-2; D may correspond to TRBD1 or TRBD2 (5 bases each). CDR1 and CDR2 (germline): SGHDN, FVKESK. The CDR3 spans 13 residues. V lost 4 bases and J 6 bases, leaving 9 bases between the germline ends. CDR3 in amino acids: CASSPLGAGELFF. CDR3 sequence (DNA): TGTGCCAGCAGCCCCTTGGGGGCCGGGGAGCTGTTTTTT.

V is TRBV6-5 and J is TRBJ1-5, with D uncertain. The CDR3 sequence is 13 residues long. Deletions cut 0 bases from V and 6 bases from J, with 6 bases between. CDR1 and CDR2 (germline): MNHEY, SVGAGI. For the CDR3, the DNA is TGTGCCAGCAGTTACTCAAGGAGTCAGCCCCAGCATTTT. It is translated as CASSYSRSQPQHF.

This clone was counted at least ten times. The gene calls are TRBV9 and TRBJ2-3; 7 nucleotides match TRBD2. The CDR3 extends over 15 amino acids. Germline V gene data show CDR1 as SGDLS and CDR2 as YYNGEE. The V and J ends lost 2 bases and 6 bases, in that order; junction bases with no gene match: 9. Here the CDR3 DNA reads TGTGCCAGCAGCGTGGGGCCACTAGCGATCGATACGCAGTATTTT. Protein: CASSVGPLAIDTQYF.

The chain recombines TRBV5-1 with TRBJ1-2; the D gene is possibly TRBD1 (6 bases). This CDR3 has 12 residues. The germline V and J ends were trimmed by 8 bases and 8 bases, with 16 bases remaining between them. The germline V gene encodes CDR1 SGHRS and CDR2 YFSETQ. The CDR3, as DNA: TGCGCCAGTAAACAGGGAGAAGAGGGCTACACCTTC. The encoded protein is CASKQGEEGYTF. Combining the CDR3 with reference TRBV5-1 and TRBJ1-2 gives the whole variable domain KAGVTQTPRYLIKTRGQQVTLSCSPISGHRSVSWYQQTPGQGLQFLFEYFSETQRNKGNFPGRFSGRQFSNSRSEMNVSTLELGDSALYLCASKQGEEGYTFGSGTRLTVV.

The chain joins TRBV27 to TRBJ2-5, with D uncertain. The CDR3 is made up of 13 amino acids. Looked up from germline, CDR1 is MNHEY and CDR2 is SMNVEV (reference sequence). With 6 bases removed from V and 5 bases from J, the gap between germline ends came to 13 bases. The CDR3 region is CASSPSGLETQYF. The CDR3, as DNA: TGTGCCAGCAGCCCCTCGGGTCTGGAGACCCAGTACTTC.

The rearrangement uses TRBV5-1 and TRBJ2-1; unclear D gene. The CDR3 sequence is 12 residues long. The germline V gene has CDR1 SGHRS and CDR2 YFSETQ. V lost 4 bases and J lost 7, with 9 bases in between. The CDR3 region is CASSVEGNEQFF. The DNA for the CDR3 is TGCGCCAGCAGCGTGGAAGGGAATGAGCAGTTCTTC.

The chain has TRBV5-1 and TRBJ2-4; D assignment may be TRBD1 or TRBD2 (5 bases each). V was pared by 6 bases and J by 1 base, with 11 bases between. Per the germline V gene, CDR1 is SGHRS and CDR2 is YFSETQ. The CDR3 has 14 amino acids. Here the CDR3 reads CASTPGTAKNIQYF. The CDR3 nucleotides are TGCGCCAGCACACCAGGGACGGCCAAAAACATTCAGTACTTC.

This clone was counted a few times. This chain links TRBV7-8 with TRBJ2-1; 10 bases match TRBD1. The V segment lost 4 bases and the J segment 6 bases; nucleotides outside the gene matches: 0. CDR1 is SGHVS and CDR2 is FQNEAQ in the germline V gene. The CDR3 consists of 13 residues. The CDR3, as DNA: TGTGCCAGCAGCTGGACAGGGGGCAATGAGCAGTTCTTC. Translated: CASSWTGGNEQFF. The whole variable domain, remainder taken from reference TRBV7-8 and TRBJ2-1, is GAGVSQSPRYKVAKRGQDVALRCDPISGHVSLFWYQQALGQGPEFLTYFQNEAQLDKSGLPSDRFFAERPEGSVSTLKIQRTQQEDSAVYLCASSWTGGNEQFFGPGTRLTVL.

The chain employs TRBV7-2 and TRBJ2-1; D may be TRBD2 (5 bases). The ends were cut back, 5 bases at V and 8 bases at J, with 19 bases in the middle. CDR1 is SGHTA and CDR2 is FQGNSA in the germline V gene. CDR3 length: 15 residues. The CDR3 DNA reads TGTGCCAGCAGCAATAGAGGGCCCGGTAGGGATGAGCAGTTCTTC. This codes for CASSNRGPGRDEQFF.

The rearrangement uses TRBV9 and TRBJ1-2; TRBD1 is a possible D gene (5 bases). Germline V gene data show CDR1 as SGDLS and CDR2 as YYNGEE. V shed 1 base and J shed 8 bases, with 9 bases lying between them. This CDR3 has 12 residues. The CDR3 region is CASSVQGDGYTF. CDR3 nucleotides: TGTGCCAGCAGCGTACAGGGAGACGGCTACACCTTC.

The gene calls are TRBV2 and TRBJ2-5; D is unclear. The CDR3 contains 12 residues. Germline V CDR1 and CDR2: SNHLY, FYNNEI. Trimming removed 5 bases from V and 1 base from J, with 5 bases in between. The CDR3 region is CASSPSQETQYF. As DNA, the CDR3 is TGTGCCAGCAGTCCGTCCCAAGAGACCCAGTACTTC.

The chain links TRBV9 to TRBJ1-2; maybe TRBD1 (5 bases). The CDR3 has 14 amino acids. V was clipped by 0 bases and J by 4 bases, with 10 bases between them. CDR1 SGDLS and CDR2 YYNGEE come from the germline V gene. The CDR3 nucleotides read TGTGCCAGCAGCGTAGCAGGGAACCCCTATGGCTACACCTTC. It yields the protein CASSVAGNPYGYTF.

This clone was picked up a small number of times. The genes are TRBV29-1 and TRBJ1-4, with TRBD1 as a possible D gene (5 bases). The CDR3 length is 15 residues. The V and J ends lost 0 bases and 8 bases respectively, with 16 bases between them. The germline CDR1 and CDR2 sequences are SQVTM and ANQGSEA. The CDR3: CSVEDLGGSREKLFF. CDR3 coding DNA: TGCAGCGTTGAAGATCTTGGGGGGAGTAGGGAAAAACTGTTTTTT.

The chain combines TRBV15 with TRBJ1-3, with unresolved D. Trimming stripped 0 bases from V and 6 bases from J, with 6 bases between. The CDR3 is 13 residues long. CDR1 LNHNV and CDR2 YYDKDF come from the germline V gene (reference sequence). The CDR3 DNA reads as TGTGCCACCAGCAGAGACAGTGAAAACACCATATATTTT. Translated, it gives CATSRDSENTIYF. Using reference TRBV15 and TRBJ1-3 for the parts outside the CDR3, the full variable domain is DAMVIQNPRYQVTQFGKPVTLSCSQTLNHNVMYWYQQKSSQAPKLLFHYYDKDFNNEADTPDNFQSRRPNTSFCFLDIRSPGLGDTAMYLCATSRDSENTIYFGEGSWLTVV.

The V gene is TRBV2, the J gene TRBJ2-2; D could derive from TRBD1 or TRBD2 (6 bases each). CDR3 length: 16 amino acids. The V end lost 2 bases, the J end lost 5 bases, and 15 bases lay between the germline ends. Per the germline V gene, CDR1 is SNHLY and CDR2 is FYNNEI. CDR3 protein: CASSESWGAVTGELFF. The CDR3 region has the DNA TGTGCCAGCAGTGAAAGTTGGGGGGCGGTAACCGGGGAGCTGTTTTTT.

The chain joins TRBV7-2 to TRBJ1-1; D perhaps matches TRBD1 (6 bases). This CDR3 spans 16 amino acids. Germline-derived CDR1 and CDR2 are SGHTA and FQGNSA. The V and J ends lost 1 base and 3 bases respectively, with 15 bases between them. The CDR3 DNA sequence: TGTGCCAGCAGCTTAGTGGCGAGCAGGGGTTACACTGAAGCTTTCTTT. Protein: CASSLVASRGYTEAFF.

V gene TRBV5-1 combines with J gene TRBJ2-5; 11 nucleotides line up with TRBD1. The germline gives CDR1 SGHRS, CDR2 YFSETQ. V lost 0 bases and J lost 5; bases outside the gene matches: 9. The CDR3 runs to 17 residues. CDR3 region: CASSLATRTGGFETQYF. The CDR3 DNA sequence: TGCGCCAGCAGCTTGGCCACGCGGACAGGGGGCTTCGAGACCCAGTACTTC.

The rearrangement links TRBV7-2 to TRBJ1-2, with TRBD1 as a possible D gene (5 bases). Germline-derived CDR1 and CDR2 are SGHTA and FQGNSA. With 0 bases removed from V and 4 bases from J, the gap between germline ends came to 12 bases. CDR3 size: 15 residues. CDR3 DNA sequence: TGTGCCAGCAGCTTAGCTCAGGGAAGTGGCTATGGCTACACCTTC. Its translation is CASSLAQGSGYGYTF.

This clone was seen only a few times. The genes are TRBV10-3 and TRBJ2-3, with TRBD2 matching 9 bases. After removal of 0 bases from V and 4 bases from J, the junction contained 5 bases not matched to a gene. The CDR3 spans 16 residues. Germline CDR1 and CDR2: ENHRY and SYGVKD. CDR3 nucleotide sequence: TGTGCCATCAGTGAGTCAACAGCGGGGGGACCAGATACGCAGTATTTT. Residues: CAISESTAGGPDTQYF.

The CDR3 protein is CSVVTVANYGYTF. The CDR3 nucleotides read TGCAGCGTTGTGACAGTAGCTAACTATGGCTACACCTTC. The gene calls are TRBV29-1 and TRBJ1-2, with D perhaps matching TRBD1 (5 bases). Germline V CDR1 and CDR2: SQVTM, ANQGSEA. The CDR3 is 13 amino acids. The V end lost 4 bases, the J end lost 0 bases, and 9 bases lay between the germline ends. The whole variable domain, remainder taken from reference TRBV29-1 and TRBJ1-2, is SAVISQKPSRDICQRGTSLTIQCQVDSQVTMMFWYRQQPGQSLTLIATANQGSEATYESGFVIDKFPISRPNLTFSTLTVSNMSPEDSSIYLCSVVTVANYGYTFGSGTRLTVV.

The rearrangement links TRBV5-8 to TRBJ2-1; D uncertain. V lost 1 base, J lost 8 bases, and 16 bases lay in between. This CDR3 region has 15 residues. Germline V gives CDR1 SGHTS, CDR2 YDEGEE. The CDR3 coding sequence is TGTGCCAGCAGCTTGCTAGGATCTCAAATGGATGAGCAGTTCTTC. This codes for CASSLLGSQMDEQFF.

In this sample, this clone turned up once. At one end the junction does not follow the germline gene, possibly because of a read error. The chain has TRBV2 and TRBJ2-7, with D unclear. The germline V gene encodes CDR1 SNHLY and CDR2 FYNNEI. CDR3 length: 11 residues. The CDR3 sequence is CASSGRILAFF. In nucleotides, the CDR3 is TGTGCCAGCAGTGGCCGGATATTGGCCTTCTTC.

This clone has only a few counts. V and J are TRBV29-1 and TRBJ1-2; D possibly corresponds to TRBD1 (6 bases). Germline loops: CDR1 SQVTM, CDR2 ANQGSEA. The CDR3 is 13 residues long. V lost 6 bases and J 5 bases, leaving 16 bases between the germline ends. The CDR3 DNA is TGCAGCGTCTGGGACACTGATCCTTATGGCTACACCTTC. Translation: CSVWDTDPYGYTF.